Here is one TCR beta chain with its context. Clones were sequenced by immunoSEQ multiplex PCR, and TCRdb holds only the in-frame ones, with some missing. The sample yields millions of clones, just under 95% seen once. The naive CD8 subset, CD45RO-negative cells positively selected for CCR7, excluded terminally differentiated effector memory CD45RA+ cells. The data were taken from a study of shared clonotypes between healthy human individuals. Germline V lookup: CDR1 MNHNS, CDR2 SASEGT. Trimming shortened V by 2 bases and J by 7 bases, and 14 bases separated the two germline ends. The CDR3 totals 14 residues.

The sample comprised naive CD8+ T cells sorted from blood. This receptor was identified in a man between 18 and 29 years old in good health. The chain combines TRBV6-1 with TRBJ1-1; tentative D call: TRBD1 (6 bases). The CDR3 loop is CASSERGTGIEAFF. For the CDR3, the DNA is TGTGCCAGCAGTGAAAGGGGGACGGGGATTGAAGCTTTCTTT.